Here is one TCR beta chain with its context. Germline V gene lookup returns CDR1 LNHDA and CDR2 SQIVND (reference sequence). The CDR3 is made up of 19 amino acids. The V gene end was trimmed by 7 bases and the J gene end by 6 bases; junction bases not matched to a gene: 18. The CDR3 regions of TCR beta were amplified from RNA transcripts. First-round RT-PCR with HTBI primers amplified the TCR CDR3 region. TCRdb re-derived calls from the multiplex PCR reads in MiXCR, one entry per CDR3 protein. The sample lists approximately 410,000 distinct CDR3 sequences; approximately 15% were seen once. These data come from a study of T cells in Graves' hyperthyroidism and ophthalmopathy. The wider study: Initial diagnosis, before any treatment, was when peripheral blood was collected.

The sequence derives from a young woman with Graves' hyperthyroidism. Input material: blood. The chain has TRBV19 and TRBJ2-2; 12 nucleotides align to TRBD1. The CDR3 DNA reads TGTGCCAGTATGGTAGGGACAGGGGGCCTAGCGGGAGTACCCGGGGAGCTGTTTTTT. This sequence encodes CASMVGTGGLAGVPGELFF. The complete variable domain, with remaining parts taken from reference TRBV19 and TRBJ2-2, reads DGGITQSPKYLFRKEGQNVTLSCEQNLNHDAMYWYRQDPGQGLRLIYYSQIVNDFQKGDIAEGYSVSREKKESFPLTVTSAQKNPTAFYLCASMVGTGGLAGVPGELFFGEGSRLTVL.